Listed below are T cell receptor beta chains from one sample, sequenced in a study of CD8 T cells in Susac syndrome. One entry per CDR3 protein, called by TCRdb with MiXCR from the immunoSEQ multiplex PCR reads. The table includes about 150,000 distinct CDR3 sequences, around 95% detected once. The sample consisted of CD4+ T cells from PBMCs. The receptors stem from a human donor with Susac syndrome. CDR3s include the opening cysteine and the closing phenylalanine or tryptophan. D genes are given only for firm matches. For some rows the clone size is stated as once, few or many, or as a class when expanded; others skip it.

V	D	size	J	CDR3	DNA
TRBV9	.	.	TRBJ1-1	CASSVGTTNTEAFF	TGTGCCAGCAGCGTCGGGACAACCAACACTGAAGCTTTCTTT
TRBV18	.	.	TRBJ1-4	CASSGAGQTREKLFF	TGTGCCAGCTCCGGAGCCGGGCAAACTAGGGAAAAACTGTTTTTT
TRBV5-1	TRBD2	once	TRBJ2-1	CASSPRTSGTYNEQFF	TGCGCCAGCAGCCCTCGGACTAGCGGTACCTACAATGAGCAGTTCTTC
TRBV29-1	.	.	TRBJ1-2	CSVRGGGSNYGYTF	TGCAGCGTAAGGGGAGGGGGGAGTAACTATGGCTACACCTTC
TRBV24-1	.	.	TRBJ1-5	CATSDLRGQPQHF	TGTGCCACCAGTGATTTGAGGGGGCAGCCCCAGCATTTT
TRBV6-5	.	.	TRBJ1-2	CASSYRREKPGYTF	TGTGCCAGCAGTTACCGCAGGGAAAAGCCTGGCTACACCTTC
TRBV18	TRBD2	.	TRBJ2-5	CASSAGLAETQYF	TGTGCCAGCTCGGCCGGACTAGCGGAGACCCAGTACTTC
TRBV24-1	.	.	TRBJ2-3	CATSDGESDTQYF	TGTGCCACCAGTGATGGAGAGTCAGATACGCAGTATTTT
TRBV20-1	.	.	TRBJ1-6	CSALQGRSSYNSPLHF	TGCAGTGCGCTGCAGGGGAGGAGCTCCTATAATTCACCCCTCCACTTT
TRBV29-1	TRBD1	.	TRBJ2-4	CSVYVGQGKNIQYF	TGCAGCGTTTATGTGGGACAGGGAAAAAACATTCAGTACTTC
TRBV12-3/TRBV12-4	.	once	TRBJ2-7	CASSRGTGKVVEQYF	TGTGCCAGCAGCCGGGGAACGGGAAAAGTAGTCGAGCAGTACTTC
TRBV20-1	TRBD2	once	TRBJ2-5	CSFLRLAASQETQYF	TGCAGTTTCCTACGACTAGCGGCCTCCCAAGAGACCCAGTACTTC
TRBV20-1	.	.	TRBJ2-2	CSARDPGAPNTGELFF	TGCAGTGCTAGAGATCCGGGGGCCCCGAACACCGGGGAGCTGTTTTTT
TRBV20-1	.	.	TRBJ2-5	CSARIEPGETQYF	TGCAGTGCTAGGATAGAGCCAGGGGAGACCCAGTACTTC
TRBV28	.	.	TRBJ1-1	CASTVPKRGTEAFF	TGTGCCAGCACCGTGCCCAAACGGGGCACTGAAGCTTTCTTT
TRBV27	.	.	TRBJ2-7	CASSPDGYYEQYF	TGTGCCAGCAGCCCAGACGGATACTACGAGCAGTACTTC
TRBV20-1	.	.	TRBJ1-3	CSAGDRSGNTIYF	TGCAGTGCTGGTGACCGATCTGGAAACACCATATATTTT
TRBV20-1	.	.	TRBJ2-3	CSARGPVGDTQYF	TGCAGTGCTAGGGGACCCGTGGGTGATACGCAGTATTTT
TRBV3-1	TRBD2	.	TRBJ2-2	CASSQPNGLAGFTGELFF	TGTGCCAGCAGCCAACCTAACGGACTAGCGGGATTCACCGGGGAGCTGTTTTTT
TRBV20-1	.	.	TRBJ2-7	CSARNPPYEQYF	TGCAGTGCTAGAAACCCCCCCTACGAGCAGTACTTC
TRBV14	.	.	TRBJ2-3	CASSQGIHTQYF	TGTGCCAGCAGCCAAGGAATCCATACGCAGTATTTT
TRBV5-6	.	.	TRBJ1-6	CASSLPEAHSPLHF	TGTGCCAGCAGCCTGCCTGAGGCTCATTCACCCCTCCACTTT
TRBV5-1	TRBD1	.	TRBJ2-7	CASSIGDRDYEQYF	TGCGCCAGCAGCATAGGGGACAGGGACTACGAGCAGTACTTC
TRBV4-1	.	.	TRBJ1-2	CASSRQFLYGYTF	TGCGCCAGCAGCCGCCAGTTCTTGTATGGCTACACCTTC
TRBV5-6	.	once	TRBJ1-5	CASSLFGQPQHF	TGTGCCAGCAGCTTGTTCGGGCAGCCCCAGCATTTT
TRBV23-1	.	.	TRBJ1-4	CASSQSRTDQELFF	TGCGCCAGCAGTCAATCGAGGACCGACCAGGAACTGTTTTTT
TRBV12-3/TRBV12-4	TRBD1	.	TRBJ2-7	CASSLGTGTTRQYF	TGTGCCAGCAGTTTGGGGACAGGGACTACCCGGCAGTACTTC
TRBV20-1	.	few	TRBJ1-5	CSASQGSNQPQHF	TGCAGTGCTAGTCAGGGTTCTAATCAGCCCCAGCATTTT
TRBV29-1	TRBD1	.	TRBJ2-7	CSAGQGSYEQYF	TGCAGCGCTGGACAGGGATCCTACGAGCAGTACTTC
TRBV20-1	TRBD1	.	TRBJ2-7	CSARDNTGVYEQYF	TGCAGTGCTAGAGACAACACAGGGGTCTACGAGCAGTACTTC
TRBV11-2	.	.	TRBJ2-5	CASSLYTGSVGETQYF	TGTGCCAGCAGCCTATACACAGGGAGCGTTGGAGAGACCCAGTACTTC
TRBV2	.	few	TRBJ1-2	CASSEGYGYTF	TGTGCCAGCAGTGAGGGGTATGGCTACACCTTC
TRBV9	TRBD2	few	TRBJ2-1	CASSVDGGGYYNEQFF	TGTGCCAGCAGCGTAGATGGCGGGGGATACTACAATGAGCAGTTCTTC
TRBV23-1	.	.	TRBJ1-5	CASSQWRISNQPQHF	TGCGCCAGCAGTCAATGGAGGATTAGCAATCAGCCCCAGCATTTT
TRBV19	.	.	TRBJ2-1	CASKGKTGSYNEQFF	TGTGCCAGTAAAGGCAAGACGGGCTCCTACAATGAGCAGTTCTTC
TRBV11-2	.	.	TRBJ1-2	CASSLVSSGSHYGYTF	TGTGCCAGCAGCTTAGTTTCCAGCGGGTCACACTATGGCTACACCTTC
TRBV27	.	.	TRBJ2-3	CASSLEGGDTQYF	TGTGCCAGCAGTTTGGAGGGCGGAGATACGCAGTATTTT
TRBV19	TRBD1	.	TRBJ1-5	CASRGTGNQPQHF	TGTGCCAGCCGGGGGACAGGCAATCAGCCCCAGCATTTT
TRBV20-1	TRBD2	.	TRBJ2-4	CSAGAWLAGRENIQYF	TGCAGTGCCGGGGCGTGGCTAGCGGGGAGGGAAAACATTCAGTACTTC
TRBV7-3	TRBD2	.	TRBJ2-3	CASSSGLAGDTQYF	TGTGCCAGCAGCTCTGGACTAGCGGGAGATACGCAGTATTTT
TRBV20-1	TRBD1	.	TRBJ2-3	CSAPTTGGGDTQYF	TGCAGTGCTCCCACAACAGGGGGAGGAGATACGCAGTATTTT
TRBV3-1	.	.	TRBJ2-3	CASSPQGGTQYF	TGTGCCAGCAGCCCGCAGGGAGGTACGCAGTATTTT
TRBV29-1	.	.	TRBJ1-1	CSVVQNTEAFF	TGCAGCGTAGTACAGAACACTGAAGCTTTCTTT
TRBV12-3/TRBV12-4	.	.	TRBJ2-7	CASSLFQGDEQYF	TGTGCCAGCAGTTTATTCCAGGGCGACGAGCAGTACTTC
TRBV18	TRBD1	.	TRBJ1-2	CASSRDRDRDYGYTF	TGTGCCAGCTCACGCGACCGGGACAGGGACTATGGCTACACCTTC
TRBV6-6	.	.	TRBJ1-1	CASSPNTGGAKGFF	TGTGCCAGCAGTCCGAATACGGGGGGGGCAAAGGGTTTCTTT
TRBV15	.	.	TRBJ1-4	CATSGHIGAINEKLFF	TGTGCCACCAGCGGACATATCGGGGCAATTAATGAAAAACTGTTTTTT
TRBV7-2	TRBD2	.	TRBJ2-2	CASSLGLAGGSYTGELFF	TGTGCCAGCAGCTTGGGACTAGCGGGGGGGTCCTACACCGGGGAGCTGTTTTTT
TRBV29-1	.	.	TRBJ2-7	CSVEFGVGEQYF	TGCAGCGTTGAGTTCGGGGTGGGGGAGCAGTACTTC
TRBV15	TRBD2	.	TRBJ2-3	CATSGGTSGPSTDTQYF	TGTGCCACCAGCGGAGGGACTAGCGGTCCTAGCACAGATACGCAGTATTTT
TRBV25-1	.	.	TRBJ2-2	CASSPIRHGPNTGELFF	TGTGCCAGCAGTCCGATTCGACATGGGCCGAACACCGGGGAGCTGTTTTTT
TRBV29-1	TRBD1	.	TRBJ2-7	CSAGQHYEQYF	TGCAGCGCGGGACAGCACTACGAGCAGTACTTC
TRBV3-1	TRBD1	.	TRBJ1-2	CASSQVLGGLTGEGYTF	TGTGCCAGCAGCCAAGTCTTGGGGGGGCTTACAGGGGAAGGCTACACCTTC
TRBV3-1	.	.	TRBJ2-3	CASSQGLPQYF	TGTGCCAGCAGCCAAGGGCTACCGCAGTATTTT
TRBV5-1	.	.	TRBJ2-1	CASSLENANEQFF	TGCGCCAGCAGCTTGGAGAATGCCAATGAGCAGTTCTTC
TRBV6-2/TRBV6-3	.	.	TRBJ1-5	CASSFHRDSNQPQHF	TGTGCCAGCAGTTTCCACCGGGACAGCAATCAGCCCCAGCATTTT
TRBV9	.	.	TRBJ2-7	CASSGGQGNYEQYF	TGTGCCAGCAGCGGCGGGCAGGGGAACTACGAGCAGTACTTC